This entry features one TCR beta chain sequence. Its antigen is currently unknown. CDR3 length: 12 amino acids. With 4 bases removed from V and 2 bases from J, the gap between germline ends came to 7 bases. The germline gives CDR1 DFQATT, CDR2 SNEGSKA (reference sequence). The data derive from a study of vaccination and CD4 T cells after COVID-19. Treatment: approximately 11-day PBMC culture with coronavirus spike peptide pools or control peptides (ViraFEST assay). Sequence data for DNA of cultured CD4+ T cells were generated by the Oncomine TCR Beta short-read assay. Genomic DNA was extracted from cultured CD4+ T cells. TCRdb analysed the PCR reads with MiXCR anew, one entry per CDR3 protein. Seen here are 15,000 to 20,000 distinct CDR3 sequences, over 40% observed once, and the top ten hold 20%.

The specimen comprised CD4+ T cells from blood, cultured in vitro, sampled before SARS-CoV-2 vaccination. This TCR derives from a human donor who received a COVID-19 vaccine. The V call is TRBV20-1, the J call TRBJ2-3, with unresolved D. The CDR3 loop reads CSAITITDTQYF. The CDR3 nucleotides read TGCAGTGCTATTACGATCACAGATACGCAGTATTTT.